This passage covers 4 T cell receptor beta chains from one sample sequenced in a study of shared clonotypes between healthy human individuals (dated by TCRdb to 2020 to 2021). Library prep was done by the immunoSEQ multiplex PCR assay. The table was pulled from immuneACCESS by TCRdb, which kept in-frame rearrangements only. Such tables lose some clones; where checked, under half of the loss comes from unresolved V genes, and the rest has no known cause. Counted in this sample were some 1 million clones; roughly 80% of them appeared once. Of the sample, 1.4% to 1.5% falls within the top ten clones. The sequencing sample was made of memory CD4+ T cells sorted from blood. The cell subset or site label, read with the paper, signifies: CD45RA-negative fraction. The origin of the receptors is a man aged 18 to 30 in good health.

The chain joins TRBV9 to TRBJ1-6; D is uncertain. Trimming shortened V by 0 bases and J by 0 bases, and 7 bases separated the two germline ends. Looked up from germline, CDR1 is SGDLS and CDR2 is YYNGEE. The CDR3 has 16 amino acids. The CDR3 spells CASSVGADSYNSPLHF. The CDR3, as DNA: TGTGCCAGCAGCGTAGGTGCAGACTCCTATAATTCACCCCTCCACTTT.

This clone was seen a few times. This chain uses TRBV6-5 with TRBJ1-5; no clear D. The CDR3 spans 12 residues. Trimming took off 5 bases at V and 2 bases at J, with 4 bases between the two ends. Germline CDR1 reads MNHEY; CDR2 reads SVGAGI. The CDR3 region is CASSSGNQPQHF. CDR3 sequence (DNA): TGTGCCAGCAGTAGTGGCAATCAGCCCCAGCATTTT.

The table lists this clone with a few counts. The J gene is TRBJ1-1, the V gene TRBV6-1; 7 bases are shared with TRBD1. Germline loops: CDR1 MNHNS, CDR2 SASEGT. V lost 3 bases and J lost 4; bases outside the gene matches: 11. The CDR3 totals 16 residues. The CDR3 DNA reads as TGTGCCAGCAGTGAGGCGCGGGCAGGGGGGCTCACTGAAGCTTTCTTT. It codes for CASSEARAGGLTEAFF.

The chain uses TRBV2 and TRBJ2-2; 7 nucleotides line up with TRBD1. The germline gives CDR1 SNHLY, CDR2 FYNNEI. Germline trimming cut 4 bases from V and 2 bases from J; bases unmatched to any gene: 1. This CDR3 has 14 amino acids. CDR3 region: CASSGDSNTGELFF. The CDR3 region has the DNA TGTGCCAGCAGTGGGGACAGTAACACCGGGGAGCTGTTTTTT.